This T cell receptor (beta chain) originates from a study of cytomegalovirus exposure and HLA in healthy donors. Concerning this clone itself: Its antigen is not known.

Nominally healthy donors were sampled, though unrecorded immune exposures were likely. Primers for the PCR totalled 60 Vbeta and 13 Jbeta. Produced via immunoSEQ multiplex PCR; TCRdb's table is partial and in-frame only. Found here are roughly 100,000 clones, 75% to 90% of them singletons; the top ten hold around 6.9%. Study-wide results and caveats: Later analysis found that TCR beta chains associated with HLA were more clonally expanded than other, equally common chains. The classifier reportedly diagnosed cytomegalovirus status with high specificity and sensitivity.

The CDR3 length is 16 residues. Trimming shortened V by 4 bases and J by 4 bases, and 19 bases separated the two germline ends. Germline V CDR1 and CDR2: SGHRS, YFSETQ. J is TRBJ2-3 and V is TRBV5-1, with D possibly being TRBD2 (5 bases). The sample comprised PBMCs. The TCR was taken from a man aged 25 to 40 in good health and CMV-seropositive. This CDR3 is CASSPFSGEGPDTQYF. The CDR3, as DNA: TGCGCCAGCAGCCCCTTCAGCGGTGAGGGCCCAGATACGCAGTATTTT.